One sample yielded the 17 T cell receptor beta chains listed below, sequenced in a study of PD-1 blockade in mismatch repair-deficient tumors. Here immunoSEQ multiplex PCR was the method, and the copy in TCRdb shows in-frame clones only, minus some. The sample lists 40,000 or so clones, 80% to 85% occurring once. This specimen consisted of PBMCs, obtained roughly nine months after starting pembrolizumab. The receptors originated from an adult with mismatch repair-deficient cancer.

The rearrangement links TRBV28 to TRBJ2-3, with TRBD2 matching 7 bases. CDR3 length equals 16 residues. Per the germline V gene, CDR1 is MDHEN and CDR2 is SYDVKM. J gave up 4 bases and V 2 bases, and 9 bases lay outside the gene matches. In DNA, the CDR3 is TGTGCCAGCAGTTTAAAGACATCTAGCGGATCAGATACGCAGTATTTT. It encodes CASSLKTSSGSDTQYF.

V and J are TRBV5-1 and TRBJ1-4, with a possible D match to TRBD1 (6 bases). This CDR3 region has 16 residues. Germline V gene sequence: CDR1 SGHRS, CDR2 YFSETQ. The germline V and J ends were trimmed by 0 bases and 0 bases, with 9 bases remaining between them. CDR3 nucleotides: TGCGCCAGCAGCTTGGGGACAGCCGCAACTAATGAAAAACTGTTTTTT. Its translation: CASSLGTAATNEKLFF. The complete variable domain, with remaining parts taken from reference TRBV5-1 and TRBJ1-4, reads KAGVTQTPRYLIKTRGQQVTLSCSPISGHRSVSWYQQTPGQGLQFLFEYFSETQRNKGNFPGRFSGRQFSNSRSEMNVSTLELGDSALYLCASSLGTAATNEKLFFGSGTQLSVL.

The chain recombines TRBV7-2 with TRBJ1-5, with D maybe TRBD1 (5 bases). With 3 bases removed from V and 13 bases from J, the gap between germline ends came to 13 bases. The CDR3 covers 12 residues. Germline CDR1 and CDR2: SGHTA and FQGNSA. CDR3: CASSLRGGFQHF. CDR3 in DNA: TGTGCCAGCAGCTTGAGGGGAGGATTTCAGCATTTT.

This chain connects TRBV18 to TRBJ2-1; 10 positions match TRBD2. CDR1 is KGHSH, CDR2 LQKENI, per germline. CDR3 length: 16 residues. With V trimmed by 3 bases and J by 5 bases, 7 bases remained unmatched. The CDR3 DNA reads as TGTGCCAGCTCACCCCCTCGGACTAGCGGCCACAATGAGCAGTTCTTC. It specifies CASSPPRTSGHNEQFF.

The chain couples TRBV18 to TRBJ2-1; TRBD2 aligns across 13 bases. The CDR3 runs 14 residues. Germline V gene sequence: CDR1 KGHSH, CDR2 LQKENI. The V and J ends lost 6 bases and 7 bases, in that order; junction bases with no gene match: 3. The CDR3 sequence is CASSGTSGINEQFF. DNA for the CDR3: TGTGCCAGCTCCGGGACTAGCGGGATAAATGAGCAGTTCTTC.

The chain uses TRBV28 and TRBJ1-2; no definite D call. The V gene's germline CDR1 is MDHEN and CDR2 SYDVKM. V was shortened by 1 base and J by 7 bases, with 10 bases between the two germline ends. CDR3 length equals 13 residues. The CDR3 sequence is CASSLSHPGGYTF. CDR3 bases: TGTGCCAGCAGTTTATCGCATCCCGGTGGCTACACCTTC.

The genes are TRBV7-3 and TRBJ2-7, with TRBD1 matching 8 bases. The germline V gene has CDR1 SGHTA and CDR2 FQGTGA. The V gene end was trimmed by 5 bases and the J gene end by 3 bases; junction bases not matched to a gene: 3. The CDR3 length is 13 residues. The CDR3 DNA reads TGTGCCAGCAGCCGGGACAGGAACTACGAGCAGTACTTC. It translates to CASSRDRNYEQYF.

V and J are TRBV7-2 and TRBJ2-7; TRBD2 might be the D (5 bases). The V gene's germline CDR1 is SGHTA and CDR2 FQGNSA. CDR3 length: 15 amino acids. Trimming removed 2 bases at V and 2 bases at J, with 13 bases between. The CDR3: CASSLRWGAPYEQYF. The CDR3 bases are TGTGCCAGCAGCTTAAGGTGGGGAGCACCCTACGAGCAGTACTTC.

The chain recombines TRBV6-5 with TRBJ2-7, with D perhaps matching TRBD1 (5 bases). The CDR3 is made up of 14 amino acids. V was pared by 1 base and J by 6 bases, with 13 bases between. The germline V gene encodes CDR1 MNHEY and CDR2 SVGAGI. The CDR3 DNA reads TGTGCCAGCAGTTACTTCGGCCAGGGTAGCGAGCAGTACTTC. It codes for CASSYFGQGSEQYF.

The V call is TRBV5-1, the J call TRBJ1-4; no firm D call. Trimming took off 3 bases at V and 5 bases at J, with 14 bases between the two ends. From germline, CDR1 is SGHRS and CDR2 YFSETQ. CDR3 length: 15 residues. For the CDR3, the DNA is TGCGCCAGCAGCTCGTATACGGGGATAAATGAAAAACTGTTTTTT. Amino acid sequence: CASSSYTGINEKLFF.

This sequence joins TRBV10-3 and TRBJ1-1; TRBD1 matches 8 bases. Germline values: CDR1 ENHRY, CDR2 SYGVKD. The CDR3 is 14 residues long. V shed 9 bases, J shed 0 bases, and the junction held 6 bases outside the gene matches. Written as DNA, the CDR3 is TGTGCCATTAAGTCAGGGGGCCTGAACACTGAAGCTTTCTTT. Translating gives CAIKSGGLNTEAFF.

This chain uses TRBV6-5 with TRBJ1-3, with D perhaps matching TRBD1 (6 bases). Per the germline V gene, CDR1 is MNHEY and CDR2 is SVGAGI. The CDR3 has 15 amino acids. V lost 2 bases to trimming and J lost 4 bases, with 12 bases between them. CDR3 sequence reads: CASSYGGGAGNTIYF. Here the CDR3 DNA reads TGTGCCAGCAGTTACGGGGGGGGCGCAGGAAACACCATATATTTT.

This chain links TRBV9 with TRBJ2-2; 12 positions match TRBD1. CDR3 length equals 16 residues. Looked up from germline, CDR1 is SGDLS and CDR2 is YYNGEE. V was clipped by 1 base and J by 7 bases; unmatched bases: 5. In DNA, the CDR3 is TGTGCCAGCAGCGTAAGGGACAGGGGGCTAGACGGGGAGCTGTTTTTT. Translated: CASSVRDRGLDGELFF.

In DNA, the CDR3 is TGTGCCAGCATGACTAGCGGGAACAATGAGCAGTTCTTC. Translation gives CASMTSGNNEQFF. The genes are TRBV2 and TRBJ2-1, with 11 bases fitting TRBD2. The CDR3 sequence is 13 residues long. J gave up 5 bases and V 7 bases, and 1 base lay outside the gene matches. Germline loops: CDR1 SNHLY, CDR2 FYNNEI. Variable domain in full (rest from reference TRBV2 and TRBJ2-1): EPEVTQTPSHQVTQMGQEVILRCVPISNHLYFYWYRQILGQKVEFLVSFYNNEISEKSEIFDDQFSVERPDGSNFTLKIRSTKLEDSAMYFCASMTSGNNEQFFGPGTRLTVL.

The chain carries TRBV5-8 and TRBJ1-3; no clear D. V was shortened by 10 bases and J by 0 bases, with 14 bases between the two germline ends. The CDR3 totals 14 residues. Germline V gene lookup returns CDR1 SGHTS and CDR2 YDEGEE. This chain's CDR3 is CAGWAGDSGNTIYF. The CDR3 nucleotides are TGTGCCGGCTGGGCAGGCGACTCTGGAAACACCATATATTTT.

This sequence joins TRBV29-1 and TRBJ2-1; 10 bases map to TRBD1. This CDR3 has 12 amino acids. The germline V gene encodes CDR1 SQVTM and CDR2 ANQGSEA. The CDR3 loop is CIRTGGYNEQFF. The CDR3 DNA sequence: TGCATCAGGACAGGGGGTTACAATGAGCAGTTCTTC.

The J gene is TRBJ1-1, the V gene TRBV10-2; 10 bases map to TRBD1. The CDR3 runs 13 residues. V shed 1 base, J shed 9 bases, and the junction held 2 bases outside the gene matches. Germline values: CDR1 WSHSY, CDR2 SAAADI. This CDR3 is CASSEFDRGQAFF. CDR3 in DNA: TGCGCCAGCAGTGAGTTTGACAGGGGGCAAGCTTTCTTT.